Listed here are 8 T cell receptor beta chains from one sample, sequenced in a study of cytotoxic CD8 clonotypes in ibrutinib-treated CLL. The table came from immunoSEQ multiplex PCR; TCRdb's copy has only in-frame clones and leaves some out. The sample carries approximately 30,000 clones, around three fifths recorded once. Material: PBMCs, obtained before ibrutinib treatment. Receptors originate from a human donor with chronic lymphocytic leukemia.

The CDR3 bases are TGTGCCAGCGCCCGGAGGGGAGGTGTCACTGAAGCTTTCTTT. This sequence encodes CASARRGGVTEAFF. The V call is TRBV2, the J call TRBJ1-1; D is possibly TRBD1 (5 bases). Germline V gene sequence: CDR1 SNHLY, CDR2 FYNNEI. The CDR3 is 14 amino acids. Trimming shortened V by 8 bases and J by 4 bases, and 17 bases separated the two germline ends.

This chain uses TRBV7-2 with TRBJ2-7; 9 bases match TRBD1. The germline V gene encodes CDR1 SGHTA and CDR2 FQGNSA. This CDR3 is built from 14 residues. Trimming cost V 7 bases and J 4 bases; bases outside gene matches: 8. CDR3 sequence: CASNPPDRGYEQYF. Here the CDR3 DNA reads TGTGCCAGCAATCCCCCGGACAGGGGTTACGAGCAGTACTTC.

This clone was counted a few times. This rearrangement joins TRBV18 to TRBJ1-3; D perhaps matches TRBD1 (6 bases). The CDR3 runs 12 residues. Germline V CDR1 and CDR2: KGHSH, LQKENI. V lost 5 bases and J 8 bases, leaving 10 bases between the germline ends. Here the CDR3 reads CASSSQGHTIYF. CDR3 DNA: TGTGCCAGCTCATCACAGGGTCACACCATATATTTT.

V and J are TRBV23-1 and TRBJ1-5; D perhaps matches TRBD1 (5 bases). TRBV23-1 is noted as an ORF with a role that remains uncertain. The V gene lost 6 bases and the J gene lost 0 bases, with 15 bases spanning the gap. CDR3 length: 16 amino acids. Here the CDR3 reads CASSPDSKNSNQPQHF. The CDR3 DNA sequence: TGCGCCAGCAGCCCCGACAGTAAAAATAGCAATCAGCCCCAGCATTTT.

This clone was found a few times. V gene TRBV25-1 combines with J gene TRBJ2-2; no clear D gene. The CDR3 sequence is 16 residues long. V lost 0 bases and J lost 1, with 9 bases in between. The germline V gene has CDR1 MGHDK and CDR2 SYGVNS. CDR3 loop: CASSEYWRQNTGELFF. Written as DNA, the CDR3 is TGTGCCAGCAGTGAATACTGGCGTCAGAACACCGGGGAGCTGTTTTTT.

The chain has TRBV5-1 and TRBJ2-1; 9 bases are shared with TRBD2. The CDR3 sequence is 14 residues long. Germline CDR1 is SGHRS and CDR2 is YFSETQ. V dropped 3 bases and J dropped 6; count of bases not matched to a gene: 4. The CDR3 nucleotides are TGCGCCAGCAGCTATGGACTAGCGTCCAATGAGCAGTTCTTC. Its translation: CASSYGLASNEQFF.

This clone was counted a few times. V usage is TRBV7-8 and J usage is TRBJ1-2; possible D gene TRBD1, 5 bases. V dropped 1 base and J dropped 4 bases, with 22 bases sitting between them. This CDR3 has 18 amino acids. From germline, CDR1 is SGHVS and CDR2 FQNEAQ. As DNA, the CDR3 is TGTGCCAGCAGCTTAGGAGTTGTTGGGACCCCTATACTCTATGGCTACACCTTC. Translating it yields CASSLGVVGTPILYGYTF.

The chain links TRBV28 to TRBJ2-7; weak D call: TRBD2 (5 bases). CDR1 is MDHEN, CDR2 SYDVKM, per germline. The CDR3 loop spans 13 amino acids. V gave up 5 bases and J gave up 2 bases, with 10 bases separating them. CDR3 in DNA: TGTGCCAGCAGTCAGACTATCCCCTACGAGCAGTACTTC. As protein: CASSQTIPYEQYF.